The sequence of this T cell receptor beta chain was determined in a study of blood T cell repertoires in COVID-19. Study in general: Sites in the United States, Italy and Spain provided acute and convalescent COVID-19 samples. From T cells, B-cell-depleted T cells, or PBMCs came the material, which was cDNA or gDNA.

Methods used by the authors: Scientists estimated how many nucleated cells there were by amplifying reference gene primers. This table comes from immunoSEQ multiplex PCR, and its TCRdb copy is limited to in-frame clones, with some not included. The DNA was the basis for D and trimming; V, J and clone size are from that table. The table lists approximately 24,000 clones, nearly 95% of them singletons. Looked up from germline, CDR1 is SGHNT and CDR2 is YENEEA. V was clipped by 1 base and J by 6 bases; unmatched bases: 7. The CDR3 spans 15 residues. The clonotype was recovered from a human donor in a cohort sampled during active COVID-19. The J gene is TRBJ1-1, the V gene TRBV11-3; 8 nucleotides line up with TRBD1. Sequencing was done on a sample of peripheral blood. CDR3 nucleotide sequence: TGTGCCAGCAGCTTAGGACAGGGGTGGTTCCCTGAAGCTTTCTTT. Protein: CASSLGQGWFPEAFF. Full variable domain (remainder filled in from reference TRBV11-3 and TRBJ1-1): EAGVVQSPRYKIIEKKQPVAFWCNPISGHNTLYWYLQNLGQGPELLIRYENEEAVDDSQLPKDRFSAERLKGVDSTLKIQPAELGDSAVYLCASSLGQGWFPEAFFGQGTRLTVV.